The 21 T cell receptor beta chains listed next were all sequenced from one sample in a study of T-cell reconstitution after alpha-beta-depleted transplantation in children. This sample's TCRbeta library carried unique molecular identifier barcodes. TCRdb analysed the PCR reads with MiXCR anew, one entry per CDR3 protein. The table includes 380,000 or so distinct CDR3 sequences, roughly 15% detected once. The specimen was PBMCs, collected from the stem cell graft. The receptor source for this set is a human donor who donated a stem cell graft to a child with Fanconi anemia.

The chain employs TRBV6-2 or TRBV6-3 and TRBJ2-7; tentative D call: TRBD1 (5 bases). V was pared by 0 bases and J by 6 bases, with 9 bases between. This CDR3 comprises 13 residues. Germline CDR1 MNHEY, CDR2 SVGEGT. The CDR3 is CASSYSWGSEQYF. The CDR3 DNA sequence: TGTGCCAGCAGTTACTCCTGGGGCAGCGAGCAGTACTTC.

The rearrangement uses TRBV4-2 and TRBJ2-2; D might be TRBD1 or TRBD2, each matching 5 bases. Germline V gene data show CDR1 as LGHNA and CDR2 as YNFKEQ. The CDR3 length is 16 residues. V lost 3 bases to trimming and J lost 5 bases, with 16 bases between them. The CDR3 is CASSQGLGETTGELFF. The CDR3 DNA sequence: TGTGCCAGCAGCCAGGGGCTGGGGGAGACTACCGGGGAGCTGTTTTTT.

This clonotype was observed a few times. V gene TRBV6-1 combines with J gene TRBJ2-1; D may match TRBD1 or TRBD2 (5 bases each). Between the trimmed V and J ends, which lost 6 bases and 0 bases, there was a span of 21 bases. The CDR3 runs 18 residues. CDR1 and CDR2 from the germline V gene are MNHNS and SASEGT. The CDR3 here is CASSPLPRGRSSYNEQFF. The CDR3 nucleotides are TGTGCCAGCAGCCCACTACCGAGGGGCCGGAGCTCCTACAATGAGCAGTTCTTC.

The J gene is TRBJ1-1, the V gene TRBV7-2; D perhaps matches TRBD1 (5 bases). Trimming stripped 1 base from V and 4 bases from J, with 19 bases between. The CDR3 is 17 amino acids. Germline V lookup: CDR1 SGHTA, CDR2 FQGNSA. The CDR3 DNA is TGTGCCAGCAGCTTAGTAGGCGTCGGGGAGAGGGGCACTGAAGCTTTCTTT. It yields the protein CASSLVGVGERGTEAFF.

This chain's CDR3 is CASSLVPGQGQSGELFF. The CDR3 DNA is TGTGCCAGCAGCTTAGTACCGGGACAGGGTCAGTCCGGGGAGCTGTTTTTT. The V gene is TRBV11-2, the J gene TRBJ2-2, with 9 bases identical to TRBD1. The CDR3 runs to 17 residues. V trimming: 1 base; J trimming: 6 bases; junction bases outside the gene matches: 9. Germline CDR1 reads SGHAT; CDR2 reads FQNNGV. Filled out from reference TRBV11-2 and TRBJ2-2, the complete variable domain reads EAGVAQSPRYKIIEKRQSVAFWCNPISGHATLYWYQQILGQGPKLLIQFQNNGVVDDSQLPKDRFSAERLKGVDSTLKIQPAKLEDSAVYLCASSLVPGQGQSGELFFGEGSRLTVL.

There are a few counts of this clonotype. The rearrangement joins TRBV29-1 to TRBJ2-1, with TRBD1 as a possible D gene (6 bases). Trimming cost V 1 base and J 5 bases, with 6 bases left between them. From germline, CDR1 is SQVTM and CDR2 ANQGSEA. The CDR3 is 12 residues long. The CDR3 DNA follows: TGCAGCGTTGAAGCAGGGGACAATGAGCAGTTCTTC. It specifies CSVEAGDNEQFF.

This clonotype came up many times. The chain has TRBV12-3 or TRBV12-4 and TRBJ1-2; unclear D gene. There are 13 residues in the CDR3. Trimming took 3 bases from V and 7 from J, leaving 12 bases between them. The CDR3 DNA reads as TGTGCCAGCAGTTTTGGAGGAAAGGGTGGCTACACCTTC. Protein: CASSFGGKGGYTF.

This clonotype has at least ten counts. The gene calls are TRBV3-1 and TRBJ1-1; D unclear. There are 16 residues in the CDR3. Per the germline V gene, CDR1 is LGHDT and CDR2 is YNNKEL (reference sequence). V lost 2 bases, J lost 4 bases, and 17 bases lay in between. In DNA, the CDR3 is TGTGCCAGCAGCCAAACGATGTATGGTGGCACCACTGAAGCTTTCTTT. Translation: CASSQTMYGGTTEAFF.

This clonotype came up a few times. The chain carries TRBV5-1 and TRBJ2-2; tentatively, D is TRBD1 (5 bases). This CDR3 is built from 15 residues. CDR1 is SGHRS and CDR2 is YFSETQ in the germline V gene. Trimming removed 3 bases at V and 3 bases at J, with 12 bases between. The CDR3 loop is CASSSQGVDTGELFF. CDR3 coding DNA: TGCGCCAGCAGCTCCCAGGGTGTCGACACCGGGGAGCTGTTTTTT.

Of note for this clonotype: A much larger clone differs by one base, so this may be a read error. This rearrangement joins TRBV7-2 to TRBJ1-1, with D perhaps TRBD1 (5 bases). In germline, CDR1 is SGHTA, CDR2 FQGNSA. V lost 2 bases and J 11 bases, leaving 18 bases between the germline ends. The CDR3 has 14 residues. Here the CDR3 reads CASSLLAGTWVAFF. CDR3 bases: TGTGCCAGCAGCTTATTAGCAGGGACGTGGGTGGCTTTCTTT.

This clonotype was counted between two and nine times. J is TRBJ1-1 and V is TRBV2, with TRBD1 as a possible D gene (5 bases). Per the germline V gene, CDR1 is SNHLY and CDR2 is FYNNEI. Trimming removed 6 bases from V and 0 bases from J, with 14 bases in between. This CDR3 is built from 15 residues. CDR3 residues: CASRTPGTVNTEAFF. CDR3 bases: TGTGCCAGCAGAACCCCCGGGACGGTGAACACTGAAGCTTTCTTT.

The J gene is TRBJ2-4, the V gene TRBV5-6; TRBD2 might be the D (5 bases). Germline loops: CDR1 SGHDT, CDR2 YYEEEE. V lost 0 bases to trimming and J lost 3 bases, with 10 bases between them. CDR3 length: 15 amino acids. CDR3 DNA sequence: TGTGCCAGCAGCTTGGATTCGGGAAGCAAAAACATTCAGTACTTC. It is translated as CASSLDSGSKNIQYF.

This clonotype appeared many times. V and J are TRBV7-8 and TRBJ1-1; TRBD1 is a possible D gene (5 bases). Germline CDR1 SGHVS, CDR2 FQNEAQ. V lost 6 bases, J lost 5 bases, and 7 bases lay in between. There are 11 residues in the CDR3. The DNA for the CDR3 is TGTGCCAGCAGGGGGGTGACTGAAGCTTTCTTT. Its protein product is CASRGVTEAFF.

This clonotype was counted only a few times. The chain joins TRBV28 to TRBJ1-5; D is uncertain. Trimming took 7 bases from V and 3 from J, leaving 16 bases between them. The CDR3 is 15 amino acids. The V gene's germline CDR1 is MDHEN and CDR2 SYDVKM. CDR3 amino acids: CASTTPSSANQPQHF. DNA for the CDR3: TGTGCCAGCACAACCCCATCAAGTGCCAATCAGCCCCAGCATTTT.

In this sample, this clonotype turned up many times. CDR3 coding DNA: TGCGCCAGCAGCCAAATAAATAGGGGACTAGCGGGGTTCGATGAGCAGTTCTTC. It is translated as CASSQINRGLAGFDEQFF. This rearrangement joins TRBV4-3 to TRBJ2-1; 13 positions match TRBD2. J lost 8 bases, V lost 2 bases, and 12 bases had no gene match. The length of the CDR3 is 18 residues. Per germline, CDR1 LGHNA and CDR2 YSLEER.

Only a few counts were recorded for this clonotype. This chain uses TRBV5-6 with TRBJ2-3; perhaps TRBD1 as D (5 bases). This CDR3 has 12 amino acids. V lost 5 bases to trimming and J lost 4 bases, with 8 bases between them. Per the germline V gene, CDR1 is SGHDT and CDR2 is YYEEEE. The CDR3 spells CASSATADTQYF. In DNA form, the CDR3 reads TGTGCCAGCAGTGCGACAGCAGATACGCAGTATTTT. Based on the CDR3 plus reference TRBV5-6 and TRBJ2-3, the full variable domain is DAGVTQSPTHLIKTRGQQVTLRCSPKSGHDTVSWYQQALGQGPQFIFQYYEEEERQRGNFPDRFSGHQFPNYSSELNVNALLLGDSALYLCASSATADTQYFGPGTRLTVL.

This clonotype was seen many times. The rearrangement joins TRBV7-2 to TRBJ2-1; D remains unclear. The germline V gene encodes CDR1 SGHTA and CDR2 FQGNSA. The CDR3 has 14 residues. Trimming removed 6 bases from V and 3 bases from J, with 12 bases in between. Here the CDR3 reads CASSHRTYYNEQFF. In DNA form, the CDR3 reads TGTGCCAGCAGTCATCGGACCTACTACAATGAGCAGTTCTTC.

The chain has TRBV25-1 and TRBJ2-1, with 10 nucleotides matching TRBD2. This CDR3 is 15 amino acids long. V gave up 6 bases and J gave up 6 bases; unmatched junction bases: 8. Germline loops: CDR1 MGHDK, CDR2 SYGVNS. The CDR3: CASSPGAGGLNEQFF. CDR3 bases: TGTGCCAGCAGCCCGGGAGCGGGGGGGCTCAATGAGCAGTTCTTC.

This chain connects TRBV5-5 to TRBJ2-5; 9 bases align to TRBD1. Unmatched junction bases numbered 10, after V lost 3 bases and J lost 4 bases. Germline V gives CDR1 SGHKS, CDR2 YYEKEE (reference sequence). The CDR3 sequence is 16 residues long. The CDR3 region is CASSWGPGQGGETQYF. CDR3 DNA: TGTGCCAGCAGCTGGGGCCCGGGACAGGGAGGAGAGACCCAGTACTTC.

The chain recombines TRBV28 with TRBJ1-1, with 9 bases that match TRBD1. Looked up from germline, CDR1 is MDHEN and CDR2 is SYDVKM. The V segment lost 5 bases and the J segment 5 bases; nucleotides outside the gene matches: 12. The CDR3 spans 16 residues. CDR3 DNA: TGTGCCAGCAGTAAGTACAGGGGGCTGGGAGAAACTGAAGCTTTCTTT. Translating it yields CASSKYRGLGETEAFF.

This clonotype was seen many times. V gene TRBV4-2 combines with J gene TRBJ1-2; D gene unclear. CDR3 length: 13 residues. Deletions cut 4 bases from V and 13 bases from J, with 19 bases between. Per the germline V gene, CDR1 is LGHNA and CDR2 is YNFKEQ. The CDR3 DNA follows: TGTGCCAGCAGCCGAAACCGGAGGCCGCCTCTCACCTTC. Amino acids: CASSRNRRPPLTF.